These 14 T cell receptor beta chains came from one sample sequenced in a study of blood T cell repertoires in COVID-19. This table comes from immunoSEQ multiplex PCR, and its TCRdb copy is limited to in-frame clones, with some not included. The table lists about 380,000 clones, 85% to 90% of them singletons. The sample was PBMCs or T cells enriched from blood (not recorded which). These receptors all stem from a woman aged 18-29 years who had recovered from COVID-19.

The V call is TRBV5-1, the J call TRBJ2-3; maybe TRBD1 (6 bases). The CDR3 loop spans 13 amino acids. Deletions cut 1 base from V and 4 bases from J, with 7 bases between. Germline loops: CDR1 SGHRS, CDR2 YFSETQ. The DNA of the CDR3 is TGCGCCAGCAGCTTGACAGGGCCAGATACGCAGTATTTT. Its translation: CASSLTGPDTQYF.

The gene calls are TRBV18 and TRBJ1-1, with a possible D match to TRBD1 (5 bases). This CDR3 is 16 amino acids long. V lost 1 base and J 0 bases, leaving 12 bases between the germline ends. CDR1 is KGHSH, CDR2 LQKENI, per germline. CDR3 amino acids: CASSPLTGNMNTEAFF. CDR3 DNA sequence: TGTGCCAGCTCACCACTCACAGGAAACATGAACACTGAAGCTTTCTTT.

CDR3 in amino acids: CASKRQGYEKLFF. As DNA, the CDR3 is TGTGCCAGCAAGAGACAGGGGTATGAAAAACTGTTTTTT. J is TRBJ1-4 and V is TRBV28, with 8 bases fitting TRBD1. The CDR3 contains 13 residues. V was pared by 7 bases and J by 6 bases, with 4 bases of the junction left unmatched. CDR1 and CDR2 from the germline V gene are MDHEN and SYDVKM.

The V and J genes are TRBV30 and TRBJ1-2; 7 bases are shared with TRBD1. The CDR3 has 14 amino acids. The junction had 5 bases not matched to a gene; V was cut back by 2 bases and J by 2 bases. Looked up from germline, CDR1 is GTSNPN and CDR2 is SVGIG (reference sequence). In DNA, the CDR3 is TGTGCCTGGAGTTATTGGGGACAGAACTATGGCTACACCTTC. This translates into CAWSYWGQNYGYTF.

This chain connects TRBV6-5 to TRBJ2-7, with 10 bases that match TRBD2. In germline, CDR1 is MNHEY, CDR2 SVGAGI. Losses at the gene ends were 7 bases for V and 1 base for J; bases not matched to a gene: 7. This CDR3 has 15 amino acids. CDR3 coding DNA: TGTGCCAGCACAGCGGGACTAGCGAAATCCTACGAGCAGTACTTC. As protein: CASTAGLAKSYEQYF.

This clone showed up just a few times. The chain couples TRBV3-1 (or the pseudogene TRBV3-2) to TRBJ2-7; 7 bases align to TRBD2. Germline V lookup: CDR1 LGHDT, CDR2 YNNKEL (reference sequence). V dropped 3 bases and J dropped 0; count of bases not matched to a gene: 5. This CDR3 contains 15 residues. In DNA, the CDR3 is TGTGCCAGCAGCCATGCGGGGGTCCCCTCCTACGAGCAGTACTTC. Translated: CASSHAGVPSYEQYF.

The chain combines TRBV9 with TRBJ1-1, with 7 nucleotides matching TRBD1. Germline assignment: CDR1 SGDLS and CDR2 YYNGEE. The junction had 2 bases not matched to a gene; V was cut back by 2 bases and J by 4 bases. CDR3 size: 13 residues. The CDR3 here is CASSVWDSTEAFF. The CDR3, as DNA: TGTGCCAGCAGCGTGTGGGACAGCACTGAAGCTTTCTTT. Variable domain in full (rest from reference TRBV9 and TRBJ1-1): DSGVTQTPKHLITATGQRVTLRCSPRSGDLSVYWYQQSLDQGLQFLIQYYNGEERAKGNILERFSAQQFPDLHSELNLSSLELGDSALYFCASSVWDSTEAFFGQGTRLTVV.

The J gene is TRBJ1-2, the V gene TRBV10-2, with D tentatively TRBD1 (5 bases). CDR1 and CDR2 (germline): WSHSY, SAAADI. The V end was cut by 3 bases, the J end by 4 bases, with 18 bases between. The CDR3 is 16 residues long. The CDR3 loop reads CASSEGAGLEVYGYTF. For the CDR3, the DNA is TGCGCCAGCAGTGAAGGGGCCGGCCTTGAGGTCTATGGCTACACCTTC.

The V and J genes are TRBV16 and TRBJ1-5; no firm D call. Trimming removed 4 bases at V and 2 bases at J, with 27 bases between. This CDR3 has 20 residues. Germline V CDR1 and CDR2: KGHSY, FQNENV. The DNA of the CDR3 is TGTGCCAGCAGCCCAGACGCCGGCGTCGGAGACGGATGGGGCAATCAGCCCCAGCATTTT. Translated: CASSPDAGVGDGWGNQPQHF.

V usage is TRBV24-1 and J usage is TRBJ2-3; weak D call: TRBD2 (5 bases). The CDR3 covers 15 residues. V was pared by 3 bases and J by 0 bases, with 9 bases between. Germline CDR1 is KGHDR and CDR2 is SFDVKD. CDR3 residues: CATSDGGPSTDTQYF. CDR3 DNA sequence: TGTGCCACCAGTGATGGAGGTCCTAGCACAGATACGCAGTATTTT.

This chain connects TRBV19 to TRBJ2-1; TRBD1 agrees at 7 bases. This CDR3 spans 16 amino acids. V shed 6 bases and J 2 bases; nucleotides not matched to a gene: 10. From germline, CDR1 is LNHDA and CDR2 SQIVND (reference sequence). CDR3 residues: CASSGPTGSAYNEQFF. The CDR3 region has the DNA TGTGCCAGTAGCGGACCGACAGGGTCCGCCTACAATGAGCAGTTCTTC. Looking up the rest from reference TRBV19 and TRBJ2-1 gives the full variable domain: DGGITQSPKYLFRKEGQNVTLSCEQNLNHDAMYWYRQDPGQGLRLIYYSQIVNDFQKGDIAEGYSVSREKKESFPLTVTSAQKNPTAFYLCASSGPTGSAYNEQFFGPGTRLTVL.

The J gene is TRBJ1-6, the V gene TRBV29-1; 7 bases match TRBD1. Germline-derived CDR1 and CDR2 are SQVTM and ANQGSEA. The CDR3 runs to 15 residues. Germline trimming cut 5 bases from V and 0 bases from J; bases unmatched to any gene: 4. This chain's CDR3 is CSVLTGDSYNSPLHF. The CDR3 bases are TGCAGCGTTCTTACAGGGGACTCCTATAATTCACCCCTCCACTTT.

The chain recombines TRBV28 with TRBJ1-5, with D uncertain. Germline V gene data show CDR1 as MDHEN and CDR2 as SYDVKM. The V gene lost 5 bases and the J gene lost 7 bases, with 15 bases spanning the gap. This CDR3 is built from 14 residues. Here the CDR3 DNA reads TGTGCCAGCAGTGCGGTACCGAGGGCCCAGCCCCAGCATTTT. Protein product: CASSAVPRAQPQHF.

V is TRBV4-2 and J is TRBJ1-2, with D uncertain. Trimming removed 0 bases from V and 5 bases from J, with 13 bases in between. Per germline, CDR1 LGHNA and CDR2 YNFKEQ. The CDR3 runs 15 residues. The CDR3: CASSQEAEVGYGYTF. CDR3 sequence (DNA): TGTGCCAGCAGCCAAGAAGCGGAGGTTGGGTATGGCTACACCTTC.